This T cell receptor (beta chain) emerged from a study of shared clonotypes between healthy human individuals. Overall study results and limits: Generally, estimated richness proved larger in naive subsets than it did in memory subsets.

Produced via immunoSEQ multiplex PCR; TCRdb's table is partial and in-frame only. The profile covers 2 million to 3 million clones, with roughly 92% appearing a single time and 0.13% to 0.15% taken by the ten largest. A note on this clone: Its specificity is not known.

The sample was naive CD4+ T cells sorted from blood. The subset: CD45RA+ positively selected. This receptor was taken from a man in his late teens or twenties in good health.

In nucleotides, the CDR3 is TGTGCCAGCAGCGTAGCGGGGGGGCTTTTATCGGAGACCCAGTACTTC. This gives the protein CASSVAGGLLSETQYF. The chain joins TRBV9 to TRBJ2-5; 8 bases are a match to TRBD2. The CDR3 is made up of 16 amino acids. CDR1 is SGDLS, CDR2 YYNGEE, per germline. V gave up 0 bases and J gave up 5 bases; unmatched junction bases: 9.